The following is a TCR beta chain sequence with its context. The sample belongs to a study of cytomegalovirus exposure and HLA in healthy donors. PCR amplification relied on 60 Vbeta primers (plus 13 Jbeta primers). Using immunoSEQ multiplex PCR, the repertoire was profiled, and TCRdb retains in-frame clones only, with some absent. This repertoire shows some 130,000 clones, approximately 10% found once; its top ten account for roughly 6.4%. Per the germline V gene, CDR1 is SGHDT and CDR2 is YYEEEE. The CDR3 extends over 15 amino acids. With V trimmed by 6 bases and J by 2 bases, 7 bases remained unmatched.

This TCR derives from a middle-aged woman in good health and CMV-seropositive. The sample comprised PBMCs. The chain joins TRBV5-6 to TRBJ1-5, with 8 positions matching TRBD1. CDR3 residues: CASTFGQGGNQPQHF. As DNA, the CDR3 is TGTGCCAGCACATTCGGACAGGGCGGCAATCAGCCCCAGCATTTT.